Listed below are T cell receptor beta chains from one sample, sequenced in a study of cytomegalovirus exposure and HLA in healthy donors. Repertoires were generated with immunoSEQ multiplex PCR, while TCRdb's copy carries only in-frame clones and drops some. Of around 150,000 clones listed, 80% are singletons. The specimen was PBMCs. The receptors stem from a man aged 30 to 39 in good health and CMV-seronegative. Each CDR3 is given with its conserved first and last residue. The D gene is left open where the match is weak. The size field is filled for only some rows; it gives once, few, many or a size class.

V,size,D,J,DNA,CDR3
TRBV9,-,TRBD2,TRBJ2-7,TGTGCCAGCAGCACAGAGACTAGCGGTGTTCCCTACGAGCAGTACTTC,CASSTETSGVPYEQYF
TRBV9,-,TRBD1,TRBJ1-1,TGTGCCAGCAGCGTAGGGACAGGCACTGAAGCTTTCTTT,CASSVGTGTEAFF
TRBV28,-,TRBD1,TRBJ2-7,TGTGCCAGCAGTTCCTCCGGGACAGGTAACTCCTACGAGCAGTACTTC,CASSSSGTGNSYEQYF
TRBV6-6,-,-,TRBJ1-1,TGTGCCAGCAGTTGGGGGGGGACTGAAGCTTTCTTT,CASSWGGTEAFF
TRBV7-9,-,-,TRBJ2-5,TGTGCCAGCAGCCCATTGGACTACCAAGAGACCCAGTACTTC,CASSPLDYQETQYF
TRBV5-1,-,TRBD2,TRBJ2-1,TGCGCCAGCAGCTTGGTCCCGAAAGCGGGAGGCTACAATGAGCAGTTCTTC,CASSLVPKAGGYNEQFF
TRBV27,-,TRBD2,TRBJ2-7,TGTGCCAGCAGTCCCCTAGCGGGAGAAACCTACGAGCAGTACTTC,CASSPLAGETYEQYF
TRBV7-9,-,-,TRBJ2-7,TGTGCCAGCAGCCGGGACGGAGGGATCTACGAGCAGTACTTC,CASSRDGGIYEQYF
TRBV6-1,-,-,TRBJ1-2,TGTGCCAGCAACCGGCTCGGGTTCTATGGCTACACCTTC,CASNRLGFYGYTF
TRBV5-4,few,-,TRBJ2-1,TGTGCCAGCAGCCCCCTAGGTCACAATGAGCAGTTCTTC,CASSPLGHNEQFF
TRBV29-1,-,-,TRBJ2-1,TGCAGCGTTGGAAACAGTTACAATGAGCAGTTCTTC,CSVGNSYNEQFF
TRBV7-9,-,TRBD1,TRBJ1-2,TGTTCCAGCAGCTTAGCCCCGGGACAGGGTGTCTATGGCTACACCTTC,CSSSLAPGQGVYGYTF
TRBV7-9,-,-,TRBJ2-1,TGTGCCAGCAGCTTAGAGAGCGGGTCCTACAATGAGCAGTTCTTC,CASSLESGSYNEQFF
TRBV4-2,-,-,TRBJ2-3,TGTGCCAGCAGCCAAGATGAGTATAGCACAGATACGCAGTATTTT,CASSQDEYSTDTQYF
TRBV9,-,-,TRBJ2-3,TGTGCCAGCAGCGTGCAGGGCGCAGATACGCAGTATTTT,CASSVQGADTQYF
TRBV28,-,TRBD2,TRBJ2-7,TGTGCCAGCAGTACTAGCGGGAGTACCAACGAGCAGTACTTC,CASSTSGSTNEQYF
TRBV30,-,-,TRBJ1-4,TGTGCCTCACAGGGTTTTTCTGAAAAACTGTTTTTT,CASQGFSEKLFF
TRBV7-8,-,TRBD2,TRBJ2-1,TGTGCCAGCAGCTTAGCGAAACTAGCGGATCCTAGGGAGCAGTTCTTC,CASSLAKLADPREQFF
TRBV30,-,TRBD2,TRBJ2-7,TGTGCCTGGAGTCTGGGGCTAGCGGGAGGCGACGAGCAGTACTTC,CAWSLGLAGGDEQYF